This passage covers 20 T cell receptor beta chains from one sample sequenced in a study of blood T cell repertoires in COVID-19. Sequencing was performed with immunoSEQ multiplex PCR; in TCRdb, only in-frame clones are kept and a portion is missing. The data hold 200,000 or so clones, with around 84% observed a single time. The specimen was PBMCs or T cells enriched from blood (not recorded which). These receptors came from a woman aged 40 to 50 with acute COVID-19.

V usage is TRBV6-1 and J usage is TRBJ1-4, with TRBD1 as a possible D gene (6 bases). The CDR3 runs 17 residues. The germline V and J ends were trimmed by 2 bases and 4 bases, with 17 bases remaining between them. Germline loops: CDR1 MNHNS, CDR2 SASEGT. The CDR3 region is CASSEFLQGGGNEKLFF. The CDR3 DNA reads TGTGCCAGCAGTGAATTCCTACAGGGAGGGGGTAATGAAAAACTGTTTTTT.

This chain uses TRBV4-1 with TRBJ2-7; D unclear. The V and J ends lost 1 base and 2 bases respectively, with 6 bases between them. Germline loops: CDR1 MGHRA, CDR2 YSYEKL. This CDR3 has 13 amino acids. CDR3 DNA sequence: TGCGCCAGCAGCCAAGCCAGTACCTACGAGCAGTACTTC. The encoded protein is CASSQASTYEQYF.

The DNA for the CDR3 is TGTGCCAGCAGCTTAGGCCCCGCTAGGAACACCGGGGAGCTGTTTTTT. Its translation: CASSLGPARNTGELFF. The chain recombines TRBV7-6 with TRBJ2-2; D not certain. Germline loops: CDR1 SGHVS, CDR2 FNYEAQ. The CDR3 sequence is 16 residues long. Trimming stripped 1 base from V and 1 base from J, with 10 bases between.

The chain employs TRBV24-1 and TRBJ2-5; maybe TRBD2 (5 bases). Germline V gene lookup returns CDR1 KGHDR and CDR2 SFDVKD. The germline V and J ends were trimmed by 4 bases and 4 bases, with 18 bases remaining between them. The CDR3 is 16 residues long. The CDR3 reads CATSDPRLTGGETQYF. In DNA form, the CDR3 reads TGTGCCACCAGTGACCCTCGACTCACTGGAGGAGAGACCCAGTACTTC.

The chain joins TRBV12-3 or TRBV12-4 to TRBJ2-1, with 9 bases fitting TRBD1. This CDR3 comprises 13 residues. V dropped 6 bases and J dropped 8; count of bases not matched to a gene: 5. The CDR3 reads CASRYDRGYEQFF. CDR3 DNA sequence: TGTGCCAGCAGATACGACAGGGGGTATGAGCAGTTCTTC.

The chain is built from TRBV11-2 and TRBJ1-6; TRBD1 might be the D (6 bases). Trimming took 7 bases from V and 9 from J, leaving 19 bases between them. Germline V gene sequence: CDR1 SGHAT, CDR2 FQNNGV. The CDR3 length is 15 residues. CDR3 sequence reads: CASTVRDTSFSPLHF. CDR3 nucleotides: TGTGCCAGCACGGTCCGGGACACAAGCTTTTCACCCCTCCACTTT.

This chain links TRBV7-3 with TRBJ1-1, with a possible D match to TRBD1 (6 bases). This CDR3 comprises 16 residues. Germline V lookup: CDR1 SGHTA, CDR2 FQGTGA. V was trimmed by 2 bases and J by 4 bases, leaving 17 bases between them. Written as DNA, the CDR3 is TGTGCCAGCAGCTTAGGATCTGCAGGGGACCCCACTGAAGCTTTCTTT. It codes for CASSLGSAGDPTEAFF.

Turning to this clone: Distinct nucleotide sequences in the sample also encode this CDR3. The chain carries TRBV5-1 and TRBJ1-4; TRBD1 matches at 10 bases. Germline V gene sequence: CDR1 SGHRS, CDR2 YFSETQ. The V segment lost 2 bases and the J segment 8 bases; nucleotides outside the gene matches: 3. This CDR3 comprises 14 residues. The CDR3: CASSFGQGGEKLFF. In DNA, the CDR3 is TGCGCCAGCAGCTTCGGACAGGGGGGAGAAAAACTGTTTTTT.

This chain joins TRBV7-3 and TRBJ1-1; D remains unclear. V was pared by 4 bases and J by 0 bases, with 6 bases between. CDR3 length: 13 residues. Germline V CDR1 and CDR2: SGHTA, FQGTGA. The CDR3 loop is CASSSIMNTEAFF. CDR3 sequence (DNA): TGTGCCAGCAGCTCTATAATGAACACTGAAGCTTTCTTT.

The chain combines TRBV6-5 with TRBJ1-1, with unresolved D. V was pared by 2 bases and J by 3 bases, with 10 bases between. This CDR3 has 14 amino acids. Germline lookup yields CDR1 MNHEY and CDR2 SVGAGI. CDR3 sequence reads: CASSYAPGYTEAFF. The CDR3 bases are TGTGCCAGCAGTTACGCCCCGGGGTACACTGAAGCTTTCTTT.

This chain uses TRBV6-5 with TRBJ2-3, with D maybe TRBD1 (5 bases). The CDR3 length is 15 residues. V was shortened by 2 bases and J by 6 bases, with 15 bases between the two germline ends. The V gene's germline CDR1 is MNHEY and CDR2 SVGAGI. The CDR3 DNA is TGTGCCAGCAGTTACGGGCGACAATCAGGGGATACGCAGTATTTT. This translates into CASSYGRQSGDTQYF.

This chain uses TRBV9 with TRBJ2-7; 11 bases line up with TRBD2. Germline CDR1 SGDLS, CDR2 YYNGEE. The CDR3 covers 14 residues. V gave up 1 base and J gave up 7 bases; unmatched junction bases: 4. The CDR3 reads CASSVTSGSQEQYF. The CDR3 DNA follows: TGTGCCAGCAGCGTAACTAGCGGGAGCCAGGAGCAGTACTTC.

In this sample, this clone turned up a few times. The rearrangement links TRBV5-1 to TRBJ2-7; 9 nucleotides line up with TRBD2. J gave up 3 bases and V 4 bases, and 2 bases lay outside the gene matches. Germline loops: CDR1 SGHRS, CDR2 YFSETQ. The CDR3 consists of 13 residues. The DNA for the CDR3 is TGCGCCAGCAGCCGACTAGCGGACTACGAGCAGTACTTC. It codes for CASSRLADYEQYF. The full variable domain, with the rest looked up from reference TRBV5-1 and TRBJ2-7, is KAGVTQTPRYLIKTRGQQVTLSCSPISGHRSVSWYQQTPGQGLQFLFEYFSETQRNKGNFPGRFSGRQFSNSRSEMNVSTLELGDSALYLCASSRLADYEQYFGPGTRLTVT.

The gene calls are TRBV11-2 and TRBJ2-5; TRBD2 matches 12 bases. Trimming removed 5 bases from V and 3 bases from J; junction bases left unmatched: 7. The germline CDR1 and CDR2 sequences are SGHAT and FQNNGV. The CDR3 runs 16 residues. CDR3 sequence reads: CASSHRLAGAEETQYF. CDR3 coding DNA: TGTGCCAGCAGCCACCGACTAGCGGGGGCAGAAGAGACCCAGTACTTC.

V is TRBV6-6 and J is TRBJ1-5; 8 nucleotides match TRBD1. The junction had 3 bases not matched to a gene; V was cut back by 7 bases and J by 4 bases. CDR1 and CDR2 (germline): MNHNY, SVGAGI (reference sequence). The CDR3 sequence is 13 residues long. CDR3 region: CASKGQGNQPQHF. CDR3 nucleotide sequence: TGTGCCAGCAAAGGACAGGGAAATCAGCCCCAGCATTTT.

The chain combines TRBV28 with TRBJ2-7, with TRBD1 matching over 10 bases. The CDR3 consists of 15 residues. CDR1 and CDR2 (germline): MDHEN, SYDVKM. J lost 5 bases, V lost 4 bases, and 8 bases had no gene match. The DNA for the CDR3 is TGTGCCAGCAGTTCACCAGGACAGGGGGTCAACGAGCAGTACTTC. Protein: CASSSPGQGVNEQYF.

A few counts support this clone. The chain combines TRBV4-2 with TRBJ2-7; TRBD2 aligns across 11 bases. This CDR3 spans 19 amino acids. Germline V CDR1 and CDR2: LGHNA, YNFKEQ. J was trimmed by 0 bases and V by 0 bases; bases with no gene match: 10. The CDR3, as DNA: TGTGCCAGCAGCCAAGATCTAGGGACTAGCGGTTATACCTCCTACGAGCAGTACTTC. It translates to CASSQDLGTSGYTSYEQYF.

V gene TRBV28 combines with J gene TRBJ1-5; TRBD1 might be the D (6 bases). V lost 6 bases, J lost 2 bases, and 14 bases lay in between. The CDR3 consists of 15 residues. Germline CDR1 reads MDHEN; CDR2 reads SYDVKM. DNA of the CDR3: TGTGCCAGCAGAATGGGGGGGCATGGCAATCAGCCCCAGCATTTT. It codes for CASRMGGHGNQPQHF.

The chain carries TRBV2 and TRBJ1-2; 7 bases agree with TRBD1. The V segment lost 8 bases and the J segment 2 bases; nucleotides outside the gene matches: 2. The germline CDR1 and CDR2 sequences are SNHLY and FYNNEI. This CDR3 region has 12 residues. CDR3 nucleotides: TGTGCCAGCCGCAGGGGGAACTATGGCTACACCTTC. Its protein product is CASRRGNYGYTF.

This chain joins TRBV7-9 and TRBJ1-1; D is unresolved. Trimming cost V 7 bases and J 4 bases, with 7 bases left between them. Germline values: CDR1 SEHNR, CDR2 FQNEAQ (reference sequence). The CDR3 loop spans 11 amino acids. CDR3 region: CASTRATEAFF. CDR3 DNA sequence: TGTGCCAGCACCCGAGCCACTGAAGCTTTCTTT.